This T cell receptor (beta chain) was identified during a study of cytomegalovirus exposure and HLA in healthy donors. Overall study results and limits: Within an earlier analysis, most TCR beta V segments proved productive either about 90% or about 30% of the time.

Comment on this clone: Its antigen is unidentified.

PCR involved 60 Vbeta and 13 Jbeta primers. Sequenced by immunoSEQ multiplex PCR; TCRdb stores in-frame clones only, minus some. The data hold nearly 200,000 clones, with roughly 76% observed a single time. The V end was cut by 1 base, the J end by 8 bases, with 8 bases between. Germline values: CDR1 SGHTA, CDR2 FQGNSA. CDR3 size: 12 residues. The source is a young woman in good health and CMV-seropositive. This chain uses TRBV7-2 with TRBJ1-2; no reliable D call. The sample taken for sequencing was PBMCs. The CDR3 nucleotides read TGTGCCAGCAGCTTAGTCGGAGGAGGCTACACCTTC. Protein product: CASSLVGGGYTF.